These 27 T cell receptor beta chains were all obtained from the same sample, sequenced in a study of CD8 T cells in ankylosing spondylitis. Each CDR3 protein is one row after TCRdb ran MiXCR on the 5' RACE reads. There are around 150,000 distinct CDR3 sequences in the sample; roughly 11% occur only once, and roughly 4.5% lies in the top ten. Sequenced material: blood, either unsorted or a sorted T cell fraction (not recorded which). The receptors were sampled from a female donor with ankylosing spondylitis or in good health (not recorded which).

The table lists this clonotype with many counts. The J gene is TRBJ1-5, the V gene TRBV29-1, with D possibly TRBD1 on 6 matching bases. This CDR3 has 12 residues. Trimming pared 4 bases from V and 2 bases from J, leaving 6 bases between. Germline lookup yields CDR1 SQVTM and CDR2 ANQGSEA. CDR3 nucleotides: TGCAGCGTTGGGACAGGCAATCAGCCCCAGCATTTT. Protein product: CSVGTGNQPQHF.

The J gene is TRBJ2-1, the V gene TRBV19; the D is unclear. This CDR3 contains 15 residues. The germline V gene has CDR1 LNHDA and CDR2 SQIVND (reference sequence). V was shortened by 4 bases and J by 6 bases, with 16 bases between the two germline ends. The CDR3 region is CASSNRPPSGNEQFF. CDR3 nucleotides: TGTGCCAGTAGTAATCGGCCTCCCTCCGGCAATGAGCAGTTCTTC.

This clonotype was observed many times. This chain joins TRBV28 and TRBJ1-2; D perhaps matches TRBD1 (5 bases). The ends were cut back, 6 bases at V and 4 bases at J, with 18 bases in the middle. This CDR3 has 15 residues. Germline assignment: CDR1 MDHEN and CDR2 SYDVKM. The CDR3 DNA follows: TGTGCCAGCAGACCCCCATTGGGGCCCCTCTATGGCTACACCTTC. It codes for CASRPPLGPLYGYTF.

The chain combines TRBV18 with TRBJ1-2, with 12 positions matching TRBD1. The germline V gene encodes CDR1 KGHSH and CDR2 LQKENI. V dropped 8 bases and J dropped 0; count of bases not matched to a gene: 7. This CDR3 spans 16 amino acids. CDR3 DNA: TGTGCCAGCCGGGGACAGGGGGCTCTCGCTAACTATGGCTACACCTTC. Protein: CASRGQGALANYGYTF.

At least ten counts were recorded for this clonotype. J is TRBJ2-7 and V is TRBV7-2; tentatively, D is TRBD2 (6 bases). Trimming cost V 6 bases and J 0 bases, with 12 bases left between them. This CDR3 region has 14 residues. CDR1 and CDR2 (germline): SGHTA, FQGNSA. The CDR3 here is CASSFGGNSYEQYF. CDR3 in DNA: TGTGCCAGCAGTTTCGGGGGAAACTCCTACGAGCAGTACTTC.

Details on this clonotype: Since a much larger clone is just one base distant, this may be a read error. V usage is TRBV28 and J usage is TRBJ2-7, with D perhaps matching TRBD1 (5 bases). The V gene lost 9 bases and the J gene lost 0 bases, with 15 bases spanning the gap. CDR1 MDHEN and CDR2 SYDVKM come from the germline V gene. This CDR3 comprises 14 residues. CDR3 in amino acids: CARVPRGGSYEQYF. The CDR3 DNA is TGTGCCAGAGTCCCTAGGGGCGGCTCCTACGAGCAGTACTTC.

This clonotype was seen repeatedly, ten times or more. The rearrangement joins TRBV7-6 to TRBJ2-5, with D tentatively TRBD1 (6 bases). This CDR3 comprises 13 residues. CDR1 and CDR2 from the germline V gene are SGHVS and FNYEAQ. The V end lost 5 bases, the J end lost 1 base, and 8 bases lay between the germline ends. The CDR3 coding sequence is TGTGCCAGCAGCCCAGGGGTCCAAGAGACCCAGTACTTC. Translation: CASSPGVQETQYF.

The chain recombines TRBV20-1 with TRBJ2-5, with 7 bases aligning to TRBD2. The germline CDR1 and CDR2 sequences are DFQATT and SNEGSKA (reference sequence). V gave up 5 bases and J gave up 5 bases; unmatched junction bases: 5. CDR3 length equals 12 residues. CDR3 region: CSAAGVVETQYF. In DNA form, the CDR3 reads TGCAGTGCTGCGGGAGTGGTGGAGACCCAGTACTTC.

Many counts were recorded for this clonotype. The rearrangement links TRBV7-2 to TRBJ2-3; weak D call: TRBD2 (5 bases). From germline, CDR1 is SGHTA and CDR2 FQGNSA. Between the trimmed V and J ends, which lost 6 bases and 4 bases, there was a span of 14 bases. The CDR3 is 14 amino acids. In DNA, the CDR3 is TGTGCCAGCAGGCCCACGGGCGGGCCAGATACGCAGTATTTT. The encoded protein is CASRPTGGPDTQYF.

This chain links TRBV7-2 with TRBJ1-1; D unclear. V was shortened by 1 base and J by 10 bases, with 13 bases between the two germline ends. In germline, CDR1 is SGHTA, CDR2 FQGNSA. The CDR3 loop spans 13 amino acids. As DNA, the CDR3 is TGTGCCAGCAGCTTAGGCGCGATCCGGCTAGCTTTCTTT. It encodes CASSLGAIRLAFF. The full variable domain, in which reference TRBV7-2 and TRBJ1-1 provide the parts outside the CDR3, is GAGVSQSPSNKVTEKGKDVELRCDPISGHTALYWYRQSLGQGLEFLIYFQGNSAPDKSGLPSDRFSAERTGGSVSTLTIQRTQQEDSAVYLCASSLGAIRLAFFGQGTRLTVV.

This clonotype has ten or more counts. The chain carries TRBV20-1 and TRBJ1-1; a weak D match, TRBD1 (6 bases). The CDR3 has 14 amino acids. Germline V lookup: CDR1 DFQATT, CDR2 SNEGSKA (reference sequence). Deletions cut 0 bases from V and 4 bases from J, with 12 bases between. CDR3 sequence: CSARDGGAGTEAFF. For the CDR3, the DNA is TGCAGTGCTAGAGACGGGGGGGCGGGCACTGAAGCTTTCTTT.

Regarding this clonotype: A much larger clone lies a single base off, so this may be a read error. This chain connects TRBV7-9 to TRBJ2-1; weak D call: TRBD2 (5 bases). This CDR3 has 15 residues. CDR1 and CDR2 from the germline V gene are SEHNR and FQNEAQ (reference sequence). Trimming pared 3 bases from V and 2 bases from J, leaving 11 bases between. DNA of the CDR3: TGTGCCAGCAGCTTTGGGAGTCTGCCCTACAATGAGCAGTTCTTC. Translation gives CASSFGSLPYNEQFF. Using reference TRBV7-9 and TRBJ2-1 for the parts outside the CDR3, the full variable domain is DTGVSQNPRHKITKRGQNVTFRCDPISEHNRLYWYRQTLGQGPEFLTYFQNEAQLEKSRLLSDRFSAERPKGSFSTLEIQRTEQGDSAMYLCASSFGSLPYNEQFFGPGTRLTVL.

The gene calls are TRBV21-1 and TRBJ2-4. TRBV21-1 is assigned pseudogene status. This CDR3 is built from 14 residues. The DNA of the CDR3 is TGTGCCAGAGACCGTCAAGGGGCCAAAAACATTCAGTACTTC. Its translation is CARDRQGAKNIQYF.

CDR3 residues: CASSAGRRFNEKLFF. The DNA for the CDR3 is TGTGCCAGCAGCGCCGGGAGGCGTTTTAATGAAAAACTGTTTTTT. The chain combines TRBV9 with TRBJ1-4; D unclear. Per germline, CDR1 SGDLS and CDR2 YYNGEE. CDR3 size: 15 residues. V lost 3 bases, J lost 4 bases, and 13 bases lay in between.

This clonotype came up many times. V is TRBV4-1 and J is TRBJ2-2, with TRBD2 identical over 7 bases. The CDR3 sequence is 19 residues long. CDR1 and CDR2 from the germline V gene are MGHRA and YSYEKL. With V trimmed by 0 bases and J by 5 bases, 15 bases remained unmatched. The CDR3 DNA follows: TGCGCCAGCAGCCAAGAAGTAGACGGGAGGACAACCACGACCGGGGAGCTGTTTTTT. Protein: CASSQEVDGRTTTTGELFF.

This clonotype has a count of ten or more. The rearrangement uses TRBV12-3 or TRBV12-4 and TRBJ2-7; no firm D call. This CDR3 region has 11 residues. Trimming took off 5 bases at V and 3 bases at J, with 5 bases between the two ends. The CDR3 DNA reads TGTGCCAGCAGTCCGAGCTACGAGCAGTACTTC. It encodes CASSPSYEQYF.

There are many counts of this clonotype. V gene TRBV5-1 combines with J gene TRBJ2-7; the match to TRBD2 covers 8 bases. Trimming cost V 10 bases and J 2 bases; bases outside gene matches: 11. This CDR3 region has 14 residues. Germline lookup yields CDR1 SGHRS and CDR2 YFSETQ. The CDR3 nucleotides read TGCGCCTCCAGCAGGCCTAGCGGGCCCTACGAGCAGTACTTC. Its translation: CASSRPSGPYEQYF.

This clonotype was found many times. V and J are TRBV6-7 and TRBJ2-1; 11 bases are a match to TRBD2. TRBV6-7 is an ORF, with its function uncertain. The junction had 6 bases not matched to a gene; V was cut back by 8 bases and J by 6 bases. The CDR3 covers 14 residues. The CDR3 loop is CASGITSGGNEQFF. The CDR3 DNA is TGTGCCAGCGGGATTACTAGCGGGGGCAATGAGCAGTTCTTC.

This clonotype was seen many times. This chain uses TRBV20-1 with TRBJ2-5; 8 bases match TRBD2. CDR1 and CDR2 from the germline V gene are DFQATT and SNEGSKA (reference sequence). This CDR3 comprises 13 residues. The V gene end was trimmed by 7 bases and the J gene end by 5 bases; junction bases not matched to a gene: 9. The CDR3 region has the DNA TGCAGTGGTCGGAGCGGGGGTCGGGAGACCCAGTACTTC. Amino acid sequence: CSGRSGGRETQYF.

In its sample, this clonotype was seen a few times. This chain uses TRBV28 with TRBJ2-1; TRBD2 agrees at 7 bases. Germline assignment: CDR1 MDHEN and CDR2 SYDVKM. Trimming took 2 bases from V and 5 from J; bases not matched to a gene: 6. This CDR3 is built from 15 residues. The CDR3 region has the DNA TGTGCCAGCAGTTTACGGCTAGCGGACCACAATGAGCAGTTCTTC. Translated: CASSLRLADHNEQFF.

At least ten counts were recorded for this clonotype. The J gene is TRBJ2-3, the V gene TRBV5-1, with 8 bases identical to TRBD1. The CDR3 is 14 amino acids. V lost 4 bases, J lost 4 bases, and 5 bases stayed unmatched. Germline V CDR1 and CDR2: SGHRS, YFSETQ. The CDR3 spells CASSDRGEADTQYF. DNA for the CDR3: TGCGCCAGCAGCGACAGGGGTGAGGCAGATACGCAGTATTTT.

This clonotype has ten or more counts. The rearrangement links TRBV12-3 or TRBV12-4 to TRBJ1-5, with 7 positions matching TRBD1. CDR3 size: 15 residues. V lost 5 bases and J lost 1; bases outside the gene matches: 5. The CDR3 DNA sequence: TGTGCCAGCAGTCCGCAGGGGGGAAGCAATCAGCCCCAGCATTTT. Translating gives CASSPQGGSNQPQHF.

As regards this clonotype: Since a much larger clone is just one base distant, this may be a read error. This chain links TRBV3-1 with TRBJ2-7; D is unclear. V gave up 4 bases and J gave up 0 bases, with 4 bases separating them. Per germline, CDR1 LGHDT and CDR2 YNNKEL (reference sequence). The length of the CDR3 is 12 residues. CDR3 in amino acids: CASSPSSYEQYF. In DNA form, the CDR3 reads TGTGCCAGCAGCCCCAGCTCCTACGAGCAGTACTTC.

The table lists this clonotype with many counts. This CDR3 is CSARVPSRDTEAFF. The CDR3 nucleotides are TGCAGTGCTAGAGTGCCATCACGGGACACTGAAGCTTTCTTT. The chain carries TRBV20-1 and TRBJ1-1; D call uncertain. From germline, CDR1 is DFQATT and CDR2 SNEGSKA (reference sequence). The CDR3 extends over 14 amino acids. The V and J ends lost 1 base and 3 bases respectively, with 12 bases between them.

At least ten counts were recorded for this clonotype. The rearrangement joins TRBV29-1 to TRBJ2-7, with no clear D. Trimming stripped 5 bases from V and 3 bases from J, with 14 bases between. The CDR3 runs 13 residues. Germline CDR1 is SQVTM and CDR2 is ANQGSEA. The CDR3 loop reads CSVRGFAVYEQYF. CDR3 sequence (DNA): TGCAGCGTTCGTGGCTTTGCGGTCTACGAGCAGTACTTC.

J is TRBJ2-5 and V is TRBV7-9, with D perhaps matching TRBD1 (5 bases). The germline V gene has CDR1 SEHNR and CDR2 FQNEAQ (reference sequence). The CDR3 is 17 residues long. V lost 1 base to trimming and J lost 1 base, with 16 bases between them. CDR3 protein: CASSLGRQNTLQETQYF. The CDR3 coding sequence is TGTGCCAGCAGCTTAGGGAGACAGAATACACTCCAAGAGACCCAGTACTTC. The variable domain in full, with the rest retrieved from reference TRBV7-9 and TRBJ2-5, is DTGVSQNPRHKITKRGQNVTFRCDPISEHNRLYWYRQTLGQGPEFLTYFQNEAQLEKSRLLSDRFSAERPKGSFSTLEIQRTEQGDSAMYLCASSLGRQNTLQETQYFGPGTRLLVL.

This clonotype appeared many times. The CDR3 DNA reads as TGTGCCAGCAGTGGAAATAGTGGGACTGAAGCTTTCTTT. Protein: CASSGNSGTEAFF. The rearrangement joins TRBV2 to TRBJ1-1; unclear D gene. This CDR3 region has 13 residues. Trimming pared 4 bases from V and 5 bases from J, leaving 11 bases between. Germline CDR1 is SNHLY and CDR2 is FYNNEI.